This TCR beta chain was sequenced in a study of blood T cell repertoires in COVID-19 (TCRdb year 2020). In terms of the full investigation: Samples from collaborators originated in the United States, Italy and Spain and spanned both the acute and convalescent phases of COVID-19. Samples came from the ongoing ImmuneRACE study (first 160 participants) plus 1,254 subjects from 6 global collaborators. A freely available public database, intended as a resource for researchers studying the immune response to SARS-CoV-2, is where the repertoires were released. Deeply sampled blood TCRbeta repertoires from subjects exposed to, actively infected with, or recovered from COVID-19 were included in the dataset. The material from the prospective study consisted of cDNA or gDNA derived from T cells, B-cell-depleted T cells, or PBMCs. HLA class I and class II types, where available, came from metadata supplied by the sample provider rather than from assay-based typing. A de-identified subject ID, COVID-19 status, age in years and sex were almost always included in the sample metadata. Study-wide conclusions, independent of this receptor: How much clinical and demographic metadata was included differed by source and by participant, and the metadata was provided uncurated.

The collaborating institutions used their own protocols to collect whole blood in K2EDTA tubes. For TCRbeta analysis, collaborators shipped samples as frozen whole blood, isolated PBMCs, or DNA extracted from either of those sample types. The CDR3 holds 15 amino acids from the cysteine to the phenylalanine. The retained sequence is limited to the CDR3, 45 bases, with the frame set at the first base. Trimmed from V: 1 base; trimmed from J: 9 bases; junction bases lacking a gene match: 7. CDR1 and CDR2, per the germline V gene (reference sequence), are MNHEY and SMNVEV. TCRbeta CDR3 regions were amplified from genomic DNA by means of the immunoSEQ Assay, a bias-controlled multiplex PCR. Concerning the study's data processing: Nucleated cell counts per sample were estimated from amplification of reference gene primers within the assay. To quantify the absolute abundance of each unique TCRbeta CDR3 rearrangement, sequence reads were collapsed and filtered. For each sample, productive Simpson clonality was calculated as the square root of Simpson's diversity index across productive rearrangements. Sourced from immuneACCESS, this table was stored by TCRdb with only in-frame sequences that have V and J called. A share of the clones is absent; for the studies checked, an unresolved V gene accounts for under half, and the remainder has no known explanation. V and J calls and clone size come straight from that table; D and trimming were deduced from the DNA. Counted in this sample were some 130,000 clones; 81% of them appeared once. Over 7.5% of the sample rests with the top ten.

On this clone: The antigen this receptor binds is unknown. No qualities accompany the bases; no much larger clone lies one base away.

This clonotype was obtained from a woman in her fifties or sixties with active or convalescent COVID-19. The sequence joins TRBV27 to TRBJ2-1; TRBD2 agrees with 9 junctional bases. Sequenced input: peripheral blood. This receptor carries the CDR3 CASSLLPSGEREQFF. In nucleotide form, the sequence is TGTGCCAGCAGTTTATTGCCTAGCGGGGAACGTGAGCAGTTCTTC.